This T cell receptor (beta chain) is drawn from a study of beta chain bispecific antibodies for T cell cancers (dated by TCRdb to 2020 to 2023). Describing the broader study: After T cells from healthy donors were cocultured with bispecific antibodies and T cell leukemia lines, the researchers used TRBV sequencing of the cells that survived to measure how much each TRBV family was depleted. Surface TRBV12 (TRBV12-3) was expressed by Jurkat cells, and surface TRBV5-5 was expressed by HPB-ALL cells.

Results the study describes overall, beyond this receptor: Every sequenced sample was a mix of normal T cells and leukemia cell line cells, and most of the targeted TRBV signal originated from the leukemia cells instead of the normal T cells. Compared with anti-CD19, anti-TRBV5-5 exposure reduced TRBV5-5 signal by about 98% and the closely related TRBV5-6 by roughly 90%. Relative to anti-CD19, the TRBV12-3 share of total TRBV signal was reduced by around 99% after anti-TRBV12 exposure, whereas a nonsignificant over 30% decrease was observed for TRBV12-4. Cross-reactivity of the anti-TRBV5-5 antibody with TRBV5-6 was attributed to high sequence similarity between the two genes.

CDR1 and CDR2 were assigned from the germline V gene as ENHRY and SYGVKD. From its cysteine to its phenylalanine, the CDR3 spans 12 amino acids. Only the CDR3 DNA stays, 36 bases, in frame from base 1. V is clipped by 6 bases and J by 3 bases, and the sequence between their germline boundaries is 8 bases long. Unique molecular identifier barcodes were built into the libraries and used for clonotype quantification. Qiagen AllPrep DNA/RNA Micro kits were used to isolate total RNA, and an Agilent TapeStation was used to check RNA quality. TCR beta libraries were built by 5' RACE: cDNA synthesis followed by two PCR steps using TCR beta constant-region gene-specific primers. Sequencing of the TCR beta libraries was done on an Illumina MiSeq platform. In the source study's methods: Reads were processed with MIGEC, MiXCR and VDJtools. To get a clonotype's frequency, the unique molecular identifiers belonging to that clonotype were divided by all unique molecular identifiers in the sample. Nonfunctional TRBV genes classified in IMGT as pseudogenes or open reading frames, such as TRBV1, TRBV12-1 and TRBV21, were excluded. In TCRdb, the public reads were trimmed at Q25 with fastp and aligned with MiXCR, with productive beta chains retained. Rows with a matching CDR3 protein are joined into one entry that keeps the most common DNA and genes. The V and J calls follow TCRdb's processing rather than the paper's. For this sample the table gives some 9,000 distinct CDR3 sequences, of which around 2.2% were detected only once. The ten largest make up about 66% of the sample.

In the paper's terms, the treatment or condition label means: alpha-CD19 control bispecific (anti-CD19 x anti-CD3). For 3 days, T cells were expanded from blood mononuclear cells using either the anti-CD3 antibody OKT3 or CD3/CD28 Dynabeads. Anti-CD19 bispecific antibody cocultures served as comparators for TRBV sequencing; in separate killing assays, anti-CD19 had no effect on Jurkat or HPB-ALL cells. The culture conditions for expanded T cells were RPMI 1640 plus 10% fetal bovine serum, recombinant human IL-2 (approximately 99 IU/ml) and IL-7 (about 5 ng/ml). Each coculture contained about 5 x 10^4 normal T cells, about 5 x 10^4 target cells and bispecific antibody in approximately 92 ul and was incubated for around 17 hours at 37 degrees C. Each bispecific antibody was composed of two single-chain variable fragments, which were expressed in a single-chain diabody format with a His tag. Healthy human donors supplied the effector T cells, with peripheral blood mononuclear cells isolated from leukapheresis samples using Ficoll density gradient centrifugation.

In this sample, this clonotype turned up many times. No cognate antigen has been identified for it. No base-level quality is on record; no much larger clone is a single base apart. The receptor was derived from a human donor in good health. Some clones in this sample may be carry-over from other donors' samples. This chain is built from TRBV10-3 and TRBJ2-5, and possibly TRBD1, on 6 matching bases. The sequenced sample was T cells from a healthy donor cultured with Jurkat leukemia cells, obtained from a culture containing an anti-CD19 bispecific antibody. The DNA is TGTGCCATCAGCCGGACAGAAGAGACCCAGTACTTC. Its translation is CAISRTEETQYF.